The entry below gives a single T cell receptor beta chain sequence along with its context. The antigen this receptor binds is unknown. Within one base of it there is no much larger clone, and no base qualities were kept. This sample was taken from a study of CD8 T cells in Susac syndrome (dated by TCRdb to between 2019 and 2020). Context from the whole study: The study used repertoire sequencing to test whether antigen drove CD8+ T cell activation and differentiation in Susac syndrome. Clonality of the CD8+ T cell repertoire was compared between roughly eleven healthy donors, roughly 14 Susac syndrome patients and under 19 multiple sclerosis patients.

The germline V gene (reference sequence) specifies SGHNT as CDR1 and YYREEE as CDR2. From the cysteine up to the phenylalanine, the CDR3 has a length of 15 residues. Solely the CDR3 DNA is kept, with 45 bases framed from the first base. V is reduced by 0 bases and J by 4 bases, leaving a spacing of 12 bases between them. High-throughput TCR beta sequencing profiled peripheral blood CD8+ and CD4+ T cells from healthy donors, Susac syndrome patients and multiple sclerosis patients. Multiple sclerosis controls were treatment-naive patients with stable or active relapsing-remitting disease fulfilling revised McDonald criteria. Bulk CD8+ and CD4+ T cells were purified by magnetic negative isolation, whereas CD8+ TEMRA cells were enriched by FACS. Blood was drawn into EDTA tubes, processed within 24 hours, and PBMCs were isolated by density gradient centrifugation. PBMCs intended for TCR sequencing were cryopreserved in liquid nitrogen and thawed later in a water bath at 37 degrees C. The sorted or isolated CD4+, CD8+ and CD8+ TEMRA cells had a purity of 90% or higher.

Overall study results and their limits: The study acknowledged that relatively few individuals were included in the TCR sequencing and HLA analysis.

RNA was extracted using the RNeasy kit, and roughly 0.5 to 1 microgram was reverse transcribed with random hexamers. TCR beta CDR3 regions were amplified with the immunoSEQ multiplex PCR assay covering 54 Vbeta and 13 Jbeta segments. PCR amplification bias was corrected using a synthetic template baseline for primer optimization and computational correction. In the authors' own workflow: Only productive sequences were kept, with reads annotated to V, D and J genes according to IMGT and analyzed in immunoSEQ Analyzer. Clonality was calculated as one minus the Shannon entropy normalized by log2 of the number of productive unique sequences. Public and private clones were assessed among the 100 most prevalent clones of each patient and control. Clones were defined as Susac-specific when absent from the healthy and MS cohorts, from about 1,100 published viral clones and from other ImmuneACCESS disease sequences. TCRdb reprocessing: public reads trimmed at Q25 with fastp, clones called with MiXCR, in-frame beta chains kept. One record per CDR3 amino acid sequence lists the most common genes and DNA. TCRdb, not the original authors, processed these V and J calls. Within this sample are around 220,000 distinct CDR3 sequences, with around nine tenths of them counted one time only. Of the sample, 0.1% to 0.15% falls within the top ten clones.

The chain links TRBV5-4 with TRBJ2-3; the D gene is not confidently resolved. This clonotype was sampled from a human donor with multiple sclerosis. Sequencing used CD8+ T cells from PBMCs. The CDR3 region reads CASSLGPGSADTQYF. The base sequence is TGTGCCAGCAGCTTGGGGCCGGGTTCAGCAGATACGCAGTATTTT.